The 12 T cell receptor beta chains below all came from one sample that was sequenced in a study of T cell clonotyping in hematopoietic cell transplantation. The time point was: recipient sample about 28 days before transplant, after cytoreduction. Method: immunoSEQ multiplex PCR; TCRdb's copy keeps in-frame clones and lacks some. The data hold approximately 26,000 clones, with 93% observed a single time. The sample in question was peripheral blood mononuclear cells, obtained before stem cell transplant. These receptor sequences come from a man between 50 and 59 years old with acute myeloid leukemia. Some clones in this sample may be carry-over from other donors' samples.

The gene calls are TRBV28 and TRBJ1-2; TRBD1 might be the D (5 bases). CDR3 length: 14 residues. The germline CDR1 and CDR2 sequences are MDHEN and SYDVKM. V dropped 3 bases and J dropped 3 bases, with 11 bases sitting between them. Written as DNA, the CDR3 is TGTGCCAGCAGTTTTATTCAGGGTCACTATGGCTACACCTTC. As protein: CASSFIQGHYGYTF.

The chain couples TRBV14 to TRBJ2-5, with 12 bases aligning to TRBD2. Looked up from germline, CDR1 is SGHDN and CDR2 is FVKESK. This CDR3 is built from 16 residues. V lost 4 bases, J lost 9 bases, and 12 bases stayed unmatched. CDR3 amino acids: CASSLRLAGAPSPQYF. CDR3 nucleotides: TGTGCCAGCAGCCTCAGACTAGCGGGGGCCCCTTCCCCCCAGTACTTC.

The chain carries TRBV7-9 and TRBJ2-2; 8 positions match TRBD1. Germline loops: CDR1 SEHNR, CDR2 FQNEAQ (reference sequence). The junction had 3 bases not matched to a gene; V was cut back by 6 bases and J by 6 bases. The CDR3 is 13 amino acids. This CDR3 reads CASRDRESGELFF. The CDR3 DNA follows: TGTGCCAGCAGGGACAGGGAATCCGGGGAGCTGTTTTTT.

This clone was observed once. The chain links TRBV9 to TRBJ1-2; possible D gene TRBD1, 5 bases. Per germline, CDR1 SGDLS and CDR2 YYNGEE. Trimming took off 4 bases at V and 2 bases at J, with 12 bases between the two ends. The CDR3 has 14 residues. The CDR3 DNA follows: TGTGCCAGCAGCTCCGGGGGTTTCAACTATGGCTACACCTTC. Its protein product is CASSSGGFNYGYTF.

This chain uses TRBV28 with TRBJ2-7, with 9 positions matching TRBD2. The CDR3 covers 15 residues. Germline CDR1 is MDHEN and CDR2 is SYDVKM. The junction had 5 bases not matched to a gene; V was cut back by 5 bases and J by 0 bases. CDR3 region: CASSRLADSSYEQYF. The CDR3 DNA is TGTGCCAGCAGTCGACTAGCGGACAGCTCCTACGAGCAGTACTTC.

CDR3 in DNA: TGTGCCAGCAGCCCAGGACGGGATTATGGCTACACCTTC. This codes for CASSPGRDYGYTF. The rearrangement joins TRBV27 to TRBJ1-2; D is unresolved. V lost 6 bases to trimming and J lost 5 bases, with 13 bases between them. CDR3 length: 13 amino acids. Germline V gene lookup returns CDR1 MNHEY and CDR2 SMNVEV (reference sequence).

V gene TRBV10-3 combines with J gene TRBJ2-1, with D possibly TRBD2 on 5 matching bases. V shed 3 bases and J shed 5 bases, with 14 bases lying between them. This CDR3 spans 15 amino acids. Looked up from germline, CDR1 is ENHRY and CDR2 is SYGVKD. The CDR3, as DNA: TGTGCCATCAGTGACTTCGACTACCAGAACAATGAGCAGTTCTTC. Translating gives CAISDFDYQNNEQFF.

This rearrangement joins TRBV4-3 to TRBJ2-7; D tentatively fits TRBD1 or TRBD2 (5 bases each). V was shortened by 0 bases and J by 2 bases, with 11 bases between the two germline ends. The CDR3 sequence is 15 residues long. Germline lookup yields CDR1 LGHNA and CDR2 YSLEER. The CDR3 reads CASSQDWGSAYEQYF. CDR3 in DNA: TGCGCCAGCAGCCAAGACTGGGGGAGCGCCTACGAGCAGTACTTC.

V and J are TRBV28 and TRBJ1-3; D is uncertain. Germline-derived CDR1 and CDR2 are MDHEN and SYDVKM. CDR3 length: 15 residues. V lost 4 bases to trimming and J lost 1 base, with 11 bases between them. CDR3 nucleotide sequence: TGTGCCAGCAGTTCCCCCCCGGGGTCTGGAAACACCATATATTTT. Protein: CASSSPPGSGNTIYF.

V usage is TRBV5-6 and J usage is TRBJ2-5; 8 positions match TRBD1. Germline-derived CDR1 and CDR2 are SGHDT and YYEEEE. With 6 bases clipped from V and 2 bases from J, the junction kept 9 bases outside the gene matches. This CDR3 is built from 15 residues. CDR3: CASNSWTGQQETQYF. The CDR3 region has the DNA TGTGCCAGCAATTCGTGGACAGGGCAACAAGAGACCCAGTACTTC.

The chain joins TRBV19 to TRBJ2-7, with D possibly being TRBD2 (6 bases). With 10 bases removed from V and 6 bases from J, the gap between germline ends came to 19 bases. CDR3 length: 13 amino acids. Germline CDR1 reads LNHDA; CDR2 reads SQIVND (reference sequence). CDR3 nucleotides: TGTGCCACCGGGGGAAGGGAGTTGGGCGAGCAGTACTTC. Its translation is CATGGRELGEQYF.

V is TRBV2 and J is TRBJ1-3; D remains unclear. This CDR3 is built from 14 residues. V was clipped by 1 base and J by 3 bases, with 7 bases between them. Germline V gene lookup returns CDR1 SNHLY and CDR2 FYNNEI. In DNA, the CDR3 is TGTGCCAGCAGTGAAGTTGCGGGTGGAAACACCATATATTTT. This gives the protein CASSEVAGGNTIYF.